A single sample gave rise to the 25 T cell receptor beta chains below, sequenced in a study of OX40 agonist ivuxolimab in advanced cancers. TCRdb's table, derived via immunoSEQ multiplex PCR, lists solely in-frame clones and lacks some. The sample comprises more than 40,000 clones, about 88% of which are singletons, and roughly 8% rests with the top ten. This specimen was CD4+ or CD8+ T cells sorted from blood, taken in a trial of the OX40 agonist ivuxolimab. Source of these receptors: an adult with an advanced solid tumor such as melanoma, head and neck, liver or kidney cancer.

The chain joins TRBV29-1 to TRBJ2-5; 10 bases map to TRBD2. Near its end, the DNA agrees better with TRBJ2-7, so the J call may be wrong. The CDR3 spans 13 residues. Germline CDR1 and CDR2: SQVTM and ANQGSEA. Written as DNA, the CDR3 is TGCAGCGTTGGGGTAGCGGGAGGCGGCGAGCAGTACTTC. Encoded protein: CSVGVAGGGEQYF.

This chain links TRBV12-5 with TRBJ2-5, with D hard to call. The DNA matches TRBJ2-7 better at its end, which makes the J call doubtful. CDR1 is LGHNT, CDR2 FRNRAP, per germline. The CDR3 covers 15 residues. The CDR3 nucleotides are TGTGCTAGTGGTTTGCCCCCGAACGGAACCTACGAGCAGTACTTC. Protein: CASGLPPNGTYEQYF.

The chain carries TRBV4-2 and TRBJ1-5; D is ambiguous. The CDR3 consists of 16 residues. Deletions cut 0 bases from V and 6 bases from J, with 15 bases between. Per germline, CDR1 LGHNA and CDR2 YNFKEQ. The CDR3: CASSQELNRAGQPQHF. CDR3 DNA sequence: TGTGCCAGCAGCCAAGAACTAAACCGGGCTGGTCAGCCCCAGCATTTT.

The CDR3 DNA is TGTGCCAGCAGACCCCTCCCTCTTGGTAGTGAGCAGTACTTC. This sequence encodes CASRPLPLGSEQYF. This sequence joins TRBV2 and TRBJ2-7; D call uncertain. CDR1 is SNHLY and CDR2 is FYNNEI in the germline V gene. The CDR3 sequence is 14 residues long. V was pared by 6 bases and J by 7 bases, with 19 bases between. The complete variable domain, with remaining parts taken from reference TRBV2 and TRBJ2-7, reads EPEVTQTPSHQVTQMGQEVILRCVPISNHLYFYWYRQILGQKVEFLVSFYNNEISEKSEIFDDQFSVERPDGSNFTLKIRSTKLEDSAMYFCASRPLPLGSEQYFGPGTRLTVT.

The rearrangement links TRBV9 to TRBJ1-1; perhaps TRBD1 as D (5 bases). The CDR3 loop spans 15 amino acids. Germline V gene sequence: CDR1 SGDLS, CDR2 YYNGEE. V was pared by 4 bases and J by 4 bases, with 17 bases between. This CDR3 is CASSPQYPGGTEAFF. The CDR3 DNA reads TGTGCCAGCAGCCCTCAGTACCCCGGGGGCACTGAAGCTTTCTTT.

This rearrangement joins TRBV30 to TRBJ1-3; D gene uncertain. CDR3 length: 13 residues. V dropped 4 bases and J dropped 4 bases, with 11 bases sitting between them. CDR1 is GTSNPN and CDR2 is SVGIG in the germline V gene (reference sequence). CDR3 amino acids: CAWTRGDGNTIYF. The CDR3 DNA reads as TGTGCCTGGACTCGGGGTGACGGAAACACCATATATTTT.

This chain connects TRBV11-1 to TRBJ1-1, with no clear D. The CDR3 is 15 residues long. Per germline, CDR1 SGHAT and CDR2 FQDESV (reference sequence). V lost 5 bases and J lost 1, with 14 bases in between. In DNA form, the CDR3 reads TGTGCCAGCAGCCAGACGACCTCGAGGAACACTGAAGCTTTCTTT. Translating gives CASSQTTSRNTEAFF.

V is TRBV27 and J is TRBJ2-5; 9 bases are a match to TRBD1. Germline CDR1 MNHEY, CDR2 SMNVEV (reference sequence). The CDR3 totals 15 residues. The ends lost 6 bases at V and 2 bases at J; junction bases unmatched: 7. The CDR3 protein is CASRPRDRAQETQYF. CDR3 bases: TGTGCCAGCAGACCCCGGGACAGGGCACAAGAGACCCAGTACTTC.

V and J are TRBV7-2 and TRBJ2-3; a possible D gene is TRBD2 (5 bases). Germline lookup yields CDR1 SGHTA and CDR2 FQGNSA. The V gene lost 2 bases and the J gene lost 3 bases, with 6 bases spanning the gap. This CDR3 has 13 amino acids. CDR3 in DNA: TGTGCCAGCAGCTTAACGGGGACAGATACGCAGTATTTT. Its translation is CASSLTGTDTQYF. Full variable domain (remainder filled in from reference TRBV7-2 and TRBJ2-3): GAGVSQSPSNKVTEKGKDVELRCDPISGHTALYWYRQSLGQGLEFLIYFQGNSAPDKSGLPSDRFSAERTGGSVSTLTIQRTQQEDSAVYLCASSLTGTDTQYFGPGTRLTVL.

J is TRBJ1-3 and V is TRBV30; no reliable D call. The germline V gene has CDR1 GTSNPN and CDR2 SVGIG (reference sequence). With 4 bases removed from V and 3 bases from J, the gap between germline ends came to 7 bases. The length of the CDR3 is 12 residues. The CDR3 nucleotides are TGTGCCTGGAAGCCCTTTGGAAACACCATATATTTT. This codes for CAWKPFGNTIYF.

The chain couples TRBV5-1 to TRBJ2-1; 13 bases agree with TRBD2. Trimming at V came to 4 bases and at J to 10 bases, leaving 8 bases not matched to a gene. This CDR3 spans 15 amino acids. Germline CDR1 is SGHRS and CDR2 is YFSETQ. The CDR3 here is CASSLLGLAGLEQFF. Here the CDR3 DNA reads TGCGCCAGCAGCCTCCTGGGACTAGCGGGATTAGAGCAGTTCTTC.

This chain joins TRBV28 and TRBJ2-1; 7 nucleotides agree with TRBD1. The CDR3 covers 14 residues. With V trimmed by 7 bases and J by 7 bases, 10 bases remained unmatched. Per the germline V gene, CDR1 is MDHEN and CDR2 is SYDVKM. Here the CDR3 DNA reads TGTGCCAGCATCCCGGGACAGTTGAGTAATGAGCAGTTCTTC. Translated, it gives CASIPGQLSNEQFF.

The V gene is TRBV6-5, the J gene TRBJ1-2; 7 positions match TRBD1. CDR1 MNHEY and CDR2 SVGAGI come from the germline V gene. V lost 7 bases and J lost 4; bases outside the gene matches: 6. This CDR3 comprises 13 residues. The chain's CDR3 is CASTPGQIYGYTF. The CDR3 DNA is TGTGCCAGCACCCCGGGACAGATCTATGGCTACACCTTC.

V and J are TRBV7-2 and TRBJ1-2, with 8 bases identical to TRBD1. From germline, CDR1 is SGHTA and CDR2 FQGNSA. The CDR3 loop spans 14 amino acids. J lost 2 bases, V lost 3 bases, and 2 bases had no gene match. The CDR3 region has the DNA TGTGCCAGCAGCTTTACAGGGGGGAACTATGGCTACACCTTC. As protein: CASSFTGGNYGYTF.

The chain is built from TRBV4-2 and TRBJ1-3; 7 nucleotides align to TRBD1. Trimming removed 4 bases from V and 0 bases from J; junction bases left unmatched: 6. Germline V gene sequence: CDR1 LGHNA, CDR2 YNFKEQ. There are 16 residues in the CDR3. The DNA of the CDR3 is TGTGCCAGCAGCCTGGGGGACAGCTACTCTGGAAACACCATATATTTT. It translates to CASSLGDSYSGNTIYF.

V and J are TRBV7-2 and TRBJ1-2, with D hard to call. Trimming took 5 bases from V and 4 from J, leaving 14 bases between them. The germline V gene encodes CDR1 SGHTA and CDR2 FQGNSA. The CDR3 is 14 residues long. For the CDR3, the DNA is TGTGCCAGCAGCCCTGGGCGGATCTCCTATGGCTACACCTTC. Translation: CASSPGRISYGYTF.

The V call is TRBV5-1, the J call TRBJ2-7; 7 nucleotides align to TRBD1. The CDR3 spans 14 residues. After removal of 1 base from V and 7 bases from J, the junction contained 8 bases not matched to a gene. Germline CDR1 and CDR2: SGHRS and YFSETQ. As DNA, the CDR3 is TGCGCCAGCAGCTTGTCCGGGGACAGCCATGAGCAGTACTTC. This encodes CASSLSGDSHEQYF. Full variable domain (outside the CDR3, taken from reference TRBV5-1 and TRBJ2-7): KAGVTQTPRYLIKTRGQQVTLSCSPISGHRSVSWYQQTPGQGLQFLFEYFSETQRNKGNFPGRFSGRQFSNSRSEMNVSTLELGDSALYLCASSLSGDSHEQYFGPGTRLTVT.

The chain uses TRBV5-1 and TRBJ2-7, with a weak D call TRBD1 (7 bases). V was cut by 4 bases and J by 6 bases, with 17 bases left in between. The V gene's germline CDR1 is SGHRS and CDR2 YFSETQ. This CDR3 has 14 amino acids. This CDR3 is CASSPRGALPEQYF. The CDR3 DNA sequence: TGCGCCAGCAGCCCCAGGGGGGCCCTTCCCGAGCAGTACTTC.

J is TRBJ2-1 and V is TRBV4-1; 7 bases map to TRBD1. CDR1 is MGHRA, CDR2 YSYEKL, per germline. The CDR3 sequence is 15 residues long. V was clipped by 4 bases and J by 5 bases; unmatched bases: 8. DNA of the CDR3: TGCGCCAGCAGCCCCCGGAGACAGGGAAACAATGAGCAGTTCTTC. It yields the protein CASSPRRQGNNEQFF.

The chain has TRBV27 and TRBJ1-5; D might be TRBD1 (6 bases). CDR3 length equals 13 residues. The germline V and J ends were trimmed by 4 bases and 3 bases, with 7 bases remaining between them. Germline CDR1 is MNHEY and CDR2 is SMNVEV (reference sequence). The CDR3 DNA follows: TGTGCCAGCAGTTGGACAGTCAATCAGCCCCAGCATTTT. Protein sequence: CASSWTVNQPQHF.

CDR3 DNA: TGTGCCAGCGGCCCTTCCAGGGAGAATACTGAAGCTTTCTTT. The encoded protein is CASGPSRENTEAFF. The chain carries TRBV27 and TRBJ1-1, with a possible D match to TRBD1 (5 bases). V lost 8 bases, J lost 5 bases, and 18 bases lay in between. Germline values: CDR1 MNHEY, CDR2 SMNVEV (reference sequence). The CDR3 loop spans 14 amino acids.

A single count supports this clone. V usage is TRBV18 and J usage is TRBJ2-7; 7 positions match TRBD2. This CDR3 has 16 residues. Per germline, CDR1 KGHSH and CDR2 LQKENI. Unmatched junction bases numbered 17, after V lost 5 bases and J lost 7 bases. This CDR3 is CASSDRVAGTTEEQYF. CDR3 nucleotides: TGTGCCAGCTCAGATAGGGTAGCGGGCACGACTGAAGAGCAGTACTTC.

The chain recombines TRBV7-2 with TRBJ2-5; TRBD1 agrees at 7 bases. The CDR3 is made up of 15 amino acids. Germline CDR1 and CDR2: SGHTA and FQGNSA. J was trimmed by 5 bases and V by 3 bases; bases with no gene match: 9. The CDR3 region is CASSLATGSMETQYF. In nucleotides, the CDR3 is TGTGCCAGCAGCTTGGCGACAGGGTCAATGGAGACCCAGTACTTC.

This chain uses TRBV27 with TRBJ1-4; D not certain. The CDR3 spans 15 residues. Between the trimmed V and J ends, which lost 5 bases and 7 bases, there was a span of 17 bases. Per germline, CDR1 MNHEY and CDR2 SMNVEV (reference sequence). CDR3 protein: CASSAPRDTTEKLFF. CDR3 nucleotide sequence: TGTGCCAGCAGTGCTCCGCGAGACACCACTGAAAAACTGTTTTTT.

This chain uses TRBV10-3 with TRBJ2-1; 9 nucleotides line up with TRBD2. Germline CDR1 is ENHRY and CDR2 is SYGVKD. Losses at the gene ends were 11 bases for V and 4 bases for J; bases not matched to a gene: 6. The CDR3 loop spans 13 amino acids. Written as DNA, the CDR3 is TGTGCCTCTGTAGCGGGAGCTTACAATGAGCAGTTCTTC. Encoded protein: CASVAGAYNEQFF.